This entry is about one T cell receptor (beta chain). V was cut by 6 bases and J by 2 bases, with 17 bases left in between. The CDR3 covers 15 residues. Germline V gives CDR1 MNHEY, CDR2 SVGAGI. The sample belongs to a study of CD8 T cells in Susac syndrome. An input of about 0.5 to 1 ug of RNA was subjected to reverse transcription using random hexamers. One entry per CDR3 protein, called by TCRdb with MiXCR from the immunoSEQ multiplex PCR reads. Seen here are under 150,000 distinct CDR3 sequences, 90% to 95% observed once, and the top ten hold less than 0.15%. The chain couples TRBV6-5 to TRBJ2-7, with D possibly TRBD1 on 5 matching bases. Material for sequencing was CD4+ T cells from PBMCs. This TCR derives from a human donor with multiple sclerosis. CDR3 nucleotides: TGTGCCAGCAGCCTATCGGCGACAGATCCCTACGAGCAGTACTTC. Translating it yields CASSLSATDPYEQYF.